What follows are 21 T cell receptor beta chains derived from one specimen sequenced in a study of blood T cell repertoires in COVID-19. Here immunoSEQ multiplex PCR was the method, and the copy in TCRdb shows in-frame clones only, minus some. The sample records some 110,000 clones, about 74% being singletons. The sample taken for sequencing was peripheral blood. The source is a man older than 75 with COVID-19, enrolled during active disease.

The rearrangement joins TRBV2 to TRBJ2-5, with 11 bases matching TRBD1. The CDR3 spans 15 residues. Unmatched junction bases numbered 9, after V lost 7 bases and J lost 5 bases. Germline values: CDR1 SNHLY, CDR2 FYNNEI. DNA for the CDR3: TGTGCCAGCAACCTAGGACAGGGGGCTTTCGAGACCCAGTACTTC. This translates into CASNLGQGAFETQYF. The full variable domain, completed using reference TRBV2 and TRBJ2-5, is EPEVTQTPSHQVTQMGQEVILRCVPISNHLYFYWYRQILGQKVEFLVSFYNNEISEKSEIFDDQFSVERPDGSNFTLKIRSTKLEDSAMYFCASNLGQGAFETQYFGPGTRLLVL.

This chain connects TRBV27 to TRBJ2-7; D gene ambiguous. V lost 0 bases to trimming and J lost 0 bases, with 9 bases between them. CDR3 length: 15 amino acids. Germline CDR1 reads MNHEY; CDR2 reads SMNVEV (reference sequence). The CDR3 reads CASSLSGALSYEQYF. CDR3 nucleotide sequence: TGTGCCAGCAGTTTATCCGGAGCTCTCTCCTACGAGCAGTACTTC.

This clone has just a few counts. V and J are TRBV6-2 or TRBV6-3 and TRBJ2-4; no reliable D call. CDR1 MNHEY and CDR2 SVGEGT come from the germline V gene. This CDR3 region has 13 residues. V was cut by 6 bases and J by 8 bases, with 14 bases left in between. CDR3 DNA sequence: TGTGCCAGCAGCCCTACGGGTTCAGACATTCAGTACTTC. This encodes CASSPTGSDIQYF.

This clone was detected only a few times. The V and J genes are TRBV6-1 and TRBJ2-1, with D possibly TRBD2 on 6 matching bases. CDR3 size: 14 residues. The V end was cut by 1 base, the J end by 7 bases, with 11 bases between. CDR1 is MNHNS and CDR2 is SASEGT in the germline V gene. Written as DNA, the CDR3 is TGTGCCAGCAGTGAAGGACTAGTTCATAATGAGCAGTTCTTC. It is translated as CASSEGLVHNEQFF.

CDR3 sequence: CASSRPSEGDEQYF. As DNA, the CDR3 is TGTGCCAGCAGCCGCCCGTCAGAGGGAGACGAGCAGTACTTC. The chain recombines TRBV7-8 with TRBJ2-7, with D perhaps TRBD2 (5 bases). Per germline, CDR1 SGHVS and CDR2 FQNEAQ. The CDR3 sequence is 14 residues long. Trimming removed 5 bases from V and 5 bases from J, with 16 bases in between.

The chain recombines TRBV3-1 (or the pseudogene TRBV3-2) with TRBJ1-4; D might be TRBD1 (5 bases). V was shortened by 4 bases and J by 7 bases, with 13 bases between the two germline ends. The CDR3 sequence is 14 residues long. Germline V gives CDR1 LGHDT, CDR2 YNNKEL (reference sequence). The CDR3 loop is CASSRQSTGEKLFF. Here the CDR3 DNA reads TGTGCCAGCAGCCGACAGTCTACGGGTGAAAAACTGTTTTTT.

The rearrangement links TRBV19 to TRBJ1-2; D might be TRBD1 (5 bases). The V gene's germline CDR1 is LNHDA and CDR2 SQIVND (reference sequence). CDR3 length equals 15 residues. With 8 bases removed from V and 1 base from J, the gap between germline ends came to 17 bases. The CDR3 here is CASQKRAGNNYGYTF. The CDR3 DNA sequence: TGTGCCAGTCAGAAAAGAGCAGGGAATAACTATGGCTACACCTTC.

This chain uses TRBV28 with TRBJ2-7; 8 nucleotides align to TRBD2. The V gene's germline CDR1 is MDHEN and CDR2 SYDVKM. This CDR3 has 15 residues. V lost 4 bases and J lost 0; bases outside the gene matches: 5. The chain's CDR3 is CASSWGSGGSYEQYF. CDR3 nucleotides: TGTGCCAGCAGTTGGGGGAGCGGGGGCTCCTACGAGCAGTACTTC.

This clone was seen repeatedly, ten times or more. The chain combines TRBV18 with TRBJ2-7; 10 positions agree with TRBD1. With 2 bases clipped from V and 5 bases from J, the junction kept 12 bases outside the gene matches. The V gene's germline CDR1 is KGHSH and CDR2 LQKENI. CDR3 length: 17 residues. DNA for the CDR3: TGTGCCAGCTCACCAGGGCTGCCGGGACAGGGGAGTGACGAGCAGTACTTC. This gives the protein CASSPGLPGQGSDEQYF.

The V gene is TRBV30, the J gene TRBJ1-2, with D perhaps TRBD1 (5 bases). The length of the CDR3 is 14 residues. The V end lost 2 bases, the J end lost 2 bases, and 12 bases lay between the germline ends. Per the germline V gene, CDR1 is GTSNPN and CDR2 is SVGIG (reference sequence). CDR3 DNA sequence: TGTGCCTGGAGTCTGAGACGGGGGAACTATGGCTACACCTTC. This translates into CAWSLRRGNYGYTF.

This clone was counted a few times. The rearrangement links TRBV5-1 to TRBJ2-1; 9 nucleotides match TRBD2. The germline gives CDR1 SGHRS, CDR2 YFSETQ. This CDR3 spans 14 amino acids. V lost 4 bases to trimming and J lost 6 bases; unmatched junction nucleotides: 5. CDR3 sequence: CASSVGLAANEQFF. CDR3 nucleotides: TGCGCCAGCAGCGTGGGACTAGCAGCCAATGAGCAGTTCTTC.

This clone has more than one count but fewer than ten. The gene calls are TRBV2 and TRBJ1-5, with 7 nucleotides matching TRBD1. From germline, CDR1 is SNHLY and CDR2 FYNNEI. The V and J ends lost 8 bases and 5 bases, in that order; junction bases with no gene match: 9. The CDR3 contains 14 residues. DNA of the CDR3: TGTGCCAGCTCCCGACAGGGCCTTCATCAGCCCCAGCATTTT. This translates into CASSRQGLHQPQHF. Full variable domain (outside the CDR3, taken from reference TRBV2 and TRBJ1-5): EPEVTQTPSHQVTQMGQEVILRCVPISNHLYFYWYRQILGQKVEFLVSFYNNEISEKSEIFDDQFSVERPDGSNFTLKIRSTKLEDSAMYFCASSRQGLHQPQHFGDGTRLSIL.

The V gene is TRBV6-2 or TRBV6-3, the J gene TRBJ2-4, with 7 nucleotides matching TRBD1. V shed 2 bases and J 13 bases; nucleotides not matched to a gene: 11. CDR1 and CDR2 (germline): MNHEY, SVGEGT. The CDR3 contains 14 residues. The DNA of the CDR3 is TGTGCCAGCAGTTACGAAACCGGGACAGCGCTACAGTACTTC. It specifies CASSYETGTALQYF.

This clone occurred once. This rearrangement joins TRBV5-4 to TRBJ1-3; 7 positions match TRBD1. Germline V CDR1 and CDR2: SGHNT, YYREEE (reference sequence). V was clipped by 4 bases and J by 1 base; unmatched bases: 2. This CDR3 contains 14 residues. CDR3 residues: CASSLTGSGNTIYF. The CDR3 nucleotides are TGTGCCAGCAGCCTGACAGGGTCTGGAAACACCATATATTTT.

V and J are TRBV21-1 and TRBJ2-7; the table assigns TRBD1, which was not confirmed against the DNA. TRBV21-1 is designated a pseudogene. The CDR3 sequence is 17 residues long. Here the CDR3 reads CASSKPTGPARNYEQYF. The CDR3 nucleotides read TGTGCCAGCAGCAAACCTACAGGGCCGGCTAGAAACTACGAGCAGTACTTC.

Only a few counts were recorded for this clone. This sequence joins TRBV19 and TRBJ2-1; D is ambiguous. V was clipped by 3 bases and J by 3 bases, with 6 bases between them. Germline assignment: CDR1 LNHDA and CDR2 SQIVND (reference sequence). This CDR3 region has 13 residues. Here the CDR3 DNA reads TGTGCCAGTAGTATGGGCAGCTACAATGAGCAGTTCTTC. Protein: CASSMGSYNEQFF.

This clone was seen only once. The chain recombines TRBV10-1 with TRBJ2-3, with D hard to call. The CDR3 contains 13 residues. V was pared by 3 bases and J by 1 base, with 5 bases between. CDR1 is WNHNN and CDR2 is SYGVQD in the germline V gene (reference sequence). CDR3 bases: TGCGCCAGCAGTGATCCCTGCACAGATACGCAGTATTTT. It yields the protein CASSDPCTDTQYF.

This chain joins TRBV15 and TRBJ2-1, with 13 nucleotides matching TRBD2. Germline V gives CDR1 LNHNV, CDR2 YYDKDF (reference sequence). The CDR3 consists of 16 residues. After removal of 2 bases from V and 8 bases from J, the junction contained 6 bases not matched to a gene. The CDR3 sequence is CATSRPGGLAGYEQFF. CDR3 coding DNA: TGTGCCACCAGCAGACCCGGGGGACTAGCGGGATATGAGCAGTTCTTC.

The genes are TRBV27 and TRBJ2-3, with 11 bases lining up with TRBD2. Per the germline V gene, CDR1 is MNHEY and CDR2 is SMNVEV (reference sequence). CDR3 length: 16 residues. The junction had 4 bases not matched to a gene; V was cut back by 0 bases and J by 5 bases. CDR3 in amino acids: CASSLSLLAGGDTQYF. CDR3 sequence (DNA): TGTGCCAGCAGTTTATCGCTCCTAGCGGGGGGAGATACGCAGTATTTT.

This chain joins TRBV5-1 and TRBJ2-2, with 7 nucleotides matching TRBD2. CDR3 length: 17 amino acids. With 4 bases clipped from V and 4 bases from J, the junction kept 13 bases outside the gene matches. Germline lookup yields CDR1 SGHRS and CDR2 YFSETQ. The CDR3 region is CASSTSPGGGGTGELFF. The CDR3 DNA reads as TGCGCCAGCAGCACCTCCCCGGGAGGAGGAGGCACCGGGGAGCTGTTTTTT.

This chain connects TRBV18 to TRBJ1-1; D not resolved. Germline loops: CDR1 KGHSH, CDR2 LQKENI. This CDR3 contains 16 residues. V was clipped by 3 bases and J by 0 bases, with 14 bases between them. CDR3 DNA sequence: TGTGCCAGCTCACCCTACCCCACAGATATGAACACTGAAGCTTTCTTT. This sequence encodes CASSPYPTDMNTEAFF.